Listed below are T cell receptor beta chains from one sample, sequenced in a study. Sequencing used immunoSEQ multiplex PCR; TCRdb keeps in-frame clones, though not all of them. Here the sample spans some 48,000 clones, more than 80% being singletons. The specimen was PBMCs. The receptors derive from a middle-aged man with rheumatoid arthritis. Both conserved end residues are part of each CDR3. D genes are given only for firm matches. Clone size is not always given. Where it is, it says once, few, many or a class for expanded clones.

D gene: TRBD1; clone size: -; J gene: TRBJ1-1; V gene: TRBV5-6; CDR3 protein: CASSPDRRWTEAFF; CDR3 DNA: TGTGCCAGCAGCCCGGACAGGAGGTGGACTGAAGCTTTCTTT
D gene: -; clone size: -; J gene: TRBJ1-2; V gene: TRBV6-4; CDR3 protein: CASSPAVGTSNYGYTF; CDR3 DNA: TGTGCCAGCAGTCCAGCCGTGGGCACTTCGAACTATGGCTACACCTTC
D gene: -; clone size: -; J gene: TRBJ2-1; V gene: TRBV5-5; CDR3 protein: CASSLGSLTYNEQFF; CDR3 DNA: TGTGCCAGCAGCTTGGGCAGCCTCACCTACAATGAGCAGTTCTTC
D gene: -; clone size: -; J gene: TRBJ1-1; V gene: TRBV15; CDR3 protein: CATSRDDGMEAFF; CDR3 DNA: TGTGCCACCAGCAGAGATGATGGGATGGAAGCTTTCTTT
D gene: -; clone size: -; J gene: TRBJ1-4; V gene: TRBV5-1; CDR3 protein: CASSSGASHEKLFF; CDR3 DNA: TGCGCCAGCAGCAGCGGGGCTTCCCACGAAAAACTGTTTTTT
D gene: TRBD2; clone size: -; J gene: TRBJ2-2; V gene: TRBV7-2; CDR3 protein: CASSPGLAGPPVTGELFF; CDR3 DNA: TGTGCCAGCAGCCCCGGCCTAGCGGGGCCCCCGGTCACCGGGGAGCTGTTTTTT
D gene: -; clone size: -; J gene: TRBJ2-2; V gene: TRBV11-2; CDR3 protein: CASSLWGAPGELFF; CDR3 DNA: TGTGCCAGCAGCTTATGGGGAGCTCCTGGGGAGCTGTTTTTT
D gene: -; clone size: -; J gene: TRBJ2-7; V gene: TRBV30; CDR3 protein: CAWSVQGYEQYF; CDR3 DNA: TGTGCCTGGAGTGTACAAGGCTACGAGCAGTACTTC
D gene: -; clone size: -; J gene: TRBJ2-7; V gene: TRBV28; CDR3 protein: CASSPSLGVGSYEQYF; CDR3 DNA: TGTGCCAGCAGTCCATCGCTAGGGGTTGGGTCCTACGAGCAGTACTTC
D gene: -; clone size: -; J gene: TRBJ1-4; V gene: TRBV30; CDR3 protein: CAWSGEPMGKLFF; CDR3 DNA: TGTGCCTGGAGTGGTGAACCGATGGGAAAACTGTTTTTT
D gene: -; clone size: -; J gene: TRBJ1-3; V gene: TRBV4-1; CDR3 protein: CASSQDRGSAGNTIYF; CDR3 DNA: TGCGCCAGCAGCCAAGATCGGGGGTCGGCTGGAAACACCATATATTTT
D gene: TRBD1; clone size: -; J gene: TRBJ1-6; V gene: TRBV3-1/TRBV3-2; CDR3 protein: CASSQDDRANSPLHF; CDR3 DNA: TGTGCCAGCAGCCAAGATGACAGGGCTAATTCACCCCTCCACTTT
D gene: TRBD2; clone size: -; J gene: TRBJ2-5; V gene: TRBV7-6; CDR3 protein: CASSEVTSGREETQYF; CDR3 DNA: TGTGCCAGCTCCGAAGTGACTAGCGGGAGGGAAGAGACCCAGTACTTC
D gene: -; clone size: -; J gene: TRBJ2-2; V gene: TRBV12-5; CDR3 protein: CASGLVHWMVFRDGELFF; CDR3 DNA: TGTGCTAGTGGTTTGGTGCATTGGATGGTCTTCCGGGACGGGGAGCTGTTTTTT
D gene: TRBD1; clone size: -; J gene: TRBJ1-4; V gene: TRBV5-4; CDR3 protein: CASSPPMTDRGAKLFF; CDR3 DNA: TGTGCCAGCAGCCCCCCTATGACTGACAGGGGGGCGAAACTGTTTTTT
D gene: -; clone size: once; J gene: TRBJ2-3; V gene: TRBV7-9; CDR3 protein: CASSSGIFTDTQYF; CDR3 DNA: TGTGCCAGCAGCTCCGGGATCTTCACAGATACGCAGTATTTT
D gene: TRBD1; clone size: -; J gene: TRBJ2-7; V gene: TRBV24-1; CDR3 protein: CATSETDRGRDEQYF; CDR3 DNA: TGTGCCACCAGTGAAACTGACAGGGGGCGGGACGAGCAGTACTTC
D gene: -; clone size: -; J gene: TRBJ1-2; V gene: TRBV30; CDR3 protein: CAWNDPGQFFYGYTF; CDR3 DNA: TGTGCCTGGAATGATCCGGGCCAATTTTTTTATGGCTACACCTTC
D gene: -; clone size: once; J gene: TRBJ1-3; V gene: TRBV5-1; CDR3 protein: CASSLDRLSSGNTIYF; CDR3 DNA: TGCGCCAGCAGCTTGGATCGTCTGAGCTCTGGAAACACCATATATTTT
D gene: TRBD1; clone size: few; J gene: TRBJ1-3; V gene: TRBV7-9; CDR3 protein: CASSLGDRGGLRSGNTIYF; CDR3 DNA: TGTGCCAGCAGCTTAGGAGACAGGGGCGGCCTTCGCTCTGGAAACACCATATATTTT
D gene: -; clone size: -; J gene: TRBJ1-4; V gene: TRBV30; CDR3 protein: CAWSTRSNEKLFF; CDR3 DNA: TGTGCCTGGAGTACGCGGTCGAATGAAAAACTGTTTTTT
D gene: -; clone size: -; J gene: TRBJ2-7; V gene: TRBV18; CDR3 protein: CASSPTPAQRLSYEQYF; CDR3 DNA: TGTGCCAGCTCCCCTACCCCTGCTCAGAGGCTCTCCTACGAGCAGTACTTC
D gene: -; clone size: few; J gene: TRBJ1-2; V gene: TRBV11-2; CDR3 protein: CASSTFMANYGYTF; CDR3 DNA: TGTGCCAGCAGCACCTTTATGGCTAACTATGGCTACACCTTC
D gene: TRBD1; clone size: -; J gene: TRBJ1-1; V gene: TRBV10-1; CDR3 protein: CASSESTGATEAFF; CDR3 DNA: TGCGCCAGCAGTGAGTCGACAGGGGCCACTGAAGCTTTCTTT
D gene: TRBD2; clone size: -; J gene: TRBJ2-1; V gene: TRBV18; CDR3 protein: CASSPPQREGNNEQFF; CDR3 DNA: TGTGCCAGCTCACCCCCCCAGCGGGAGGGTAACAATGAGCAGTTCTTC
D gene: -; clone size: -; J gene: TRBJ2-5; V gene: TRBV9; CDR3 protein: CASSVQGWGETQYF; CDR3 DNA: TGTGCCAGCAGCGTACAGGGGTGGGGGGAGACCCAGTACTTC
D gene: -; clone size: -; J gene: TRBJ2-1; V gene: TRBV20-1; CDR3 protein: CSARGDNEQFF; CDR3 DNA: TGCAGTGCTAGAGGGGACAATGAGCAGTTCTTC